This entry is about one T cell receptor (beta chain). Using immunoSEQ multiplex PCR, the repertoire was profiled, and TCRdb retains in-frame clones only, with some absent. Here the sample spans roughly 63,000 clones, about four fifths being singletons. Time point described: pretreatment peripheral blood. This sample is drawn from a study of PD-L1 blockade in urothelial cancer. Across the whole study: Male patients with bladder-origin urothelial cancer numbered about nine tenths of the roughly 30.

Germline assignment: CDR1 PRHDT and CDR2 FYEKMQ (reference sequence). The CDR3 contains 17 residues. V lost 0 bases to trimming and J lost 2 bases, with 16 bases between them. The sequenced sample was PBMCs, obtained around atezolizumab (anti-PD-L1) treatment. The gene calls are TRBV13 and TRBJ1-1; D is uncertain. This clonotype was obtained from a man aged 65-85 years with urothelial cancer. The CDR3 DNA follows: TGTGCCAGCAGCTTAGGCCCAGCGGATTTATCTAACACTGAAGCTTTCTTT. It is translated as CASSLGPADLSNTEAFF.